This T cell receptor (beta chain) was documented in a study of shared clonotypes between healthy human individuals (dated by TCRdb to 2020 to 2021). Notes on the research overall: A few men and two women, aged 18 to 49 years, made up the cohort. The study deeply sequenced blood TCR repertoires of five healthy adults to estimate repertoire size and the extent of clonotype sharing between individuals. Per donor, three plates each were used for CD4 naive and CD4 memory, two for CD8 naive, and one for CD8 memory. Between about 0.8 and 9 billion PBMCs per donor were obtained by leukapheresis. Different laboratories and diverse techniques were used to prepare libraries and sequence TCR repertoires, to increase sequencing depth and limit assay-specific biases.

CD8 naive samples were obtained by positive selection for CCR7 among CD45RO-negative cells, yielding a CD45RA+CCR7+ population from which TemRA cells were excluded. The donors were healthy, HIV-negative adults who had no recently reported acute infections or vaccinations. Only Caucasian adults living in Nashville, Tennessee, USA were represented among the donors. Blood was collected by leukapheresis, and PBMCs were isolated by Ficoll-Histopaque density gradient centrifugation and then cryopreserved in liquid nitrogen vapor phase. Analytical flow cytometry was used to check the purity and quantity of every magnetically sorted T cell population. Genomic DNA was isolated from every sorted fraction and measured by UV absorbance on a Nanodrop 2000c. Using the deep immunoSEQ assay, TCR CDR3 regions were amplified from genomic DNA by multiplex PCR. Extracted genomic DNA from each cell subset was spread evenly across all wells of several immunoSEQ 96-well plates, with each plate serving as a replicate. Each replicate PCR for sorted subsets received 200 ng genomic DNA, equal to roughly 33,000 T cell genomes. Purified libraries were quantified with a Qubit 3.0 fluorometer, sized on a Bioanalyzer 2100, and re-quantified with the KAPA Library Quantification kit. Every immunoSEQ 96-well plate was sequenced on a dedicated single-read 150-cycle Illumina NextSeq 550 flow cell. The authors' pipeline ran thus. Because only junctional sequences without quality scores were contained in the immunoSEQ output, filtering matching that applied to full-length reads could not be performed. Sequences were annotated with PyIR, a Python wrapper for IgBLAST v1.9, and V/J genes and CDR3 were assigned using IMGT germline references. Any read was removed if the V/J assignment was weak (E-value above 1e-6), the CDR3 was missing, or the read contained stop codons, out-of-frame junctions, or ambiguous translated residues. A V3J clonotype was defined by an identical inferred V gene, J gene, and CDR3 amino acid sequence. To compute the percentage overlap between repertoires, the number of shared unique clonotypes was divided by the size of the smaller repertoire. Richness of each repertoire was evaluated using RTK rarefaction, the Chao1 estimator, and Recon v2.1 estimates of unobserved clonotypes. Generation probabilities for all TCRbeta clonotypes obtained by the gDNA method from a handful of donors were computed using OLGA. TCRdb re-hosts the immuneACCESS table, in-frame sequences only. Its copies lack some clones; in the studies checked, an unresolved V gene accounts for under half of them, and the cause for the rest is not known. V and J calls and clone size are copied from that table; D and trimming were computed from the DNA. This sample has about 2,200,000 clones in its table, and 85% to 95% of those were observed once. The ten biggest clones cover 1.5% to 2% of the sample.

Note on this clone: The specificity of this receptor is unknown. No base quality information exists; no much larger clone differs at one position.

What the authors observed across the whole study: Rarefaction of sorted-subset datasets indicated incomplete sequencing despite the large sequencing depth. When a few donors were compared, the shared fraction of clonotypes was 5% to 6.5% for naive CD4, 3.5% to 4% for naive CD8, 2.3% for memory CD4, and less than 0.45% for memory CD8. Estimated clonotype richness was generally larger for naive than for memory subsets. Compared with non-shared clonotypes, the clonotypes found in all four sorted-subset donors had higher generation probabilities. Pairwise subsampling indicated that sequencing depth was expected to affect the degree of clonotype sharing among donors. Sampling was restricted to blood, and TCR repertoires in tissues likely differ from the TCR repertoires found in blood. The genetic and exposure-history diversity represented was limited by the small number of donors.

The CDR3 covers 17 residues, taking in both the cysteine and the phenylalanine. Only the CDR3 region is kept as DNA, spanning 51 bases read in frame from base 1. The germline V gene (reference sequence) gives CDR1 as SGHKS and CDR2 as YYEKEE. At the junction V is shortened by 4 bases and J by 3 bases; bases outside the gene matches: 10. The origin of this receptor is a man between 18 and 29 years old in good health. Some clones in this sample may be carry-over from other donors' samples. This sequence uses TRBV5-5 and TRBJ2-1; 10 junctional bases match TRBD2. The sample comprised naive CD8+ T cells from PBMCs. The cell subset or site label here, explained by the study, means: CD45RA+CCR7+. The CDR3 has the sequence CASSPRASGSIYNEQFF. DNA sequence: TGTGCCAGCAGCCCGAGGGCTAGCGGGAGTATCTACAATGAGCAGTTCTTC. The full variable domain, with segments outside the CDR3 supplied by the reference TRBV5-5 and TRBJ2-1 proteins, appears as DAGVTQSPTHLIKTRGQQVTLRCSPISGHKSVSWYQQVLGQGPQFIFQYYEKEERGRGNFPDRFSARQFPNYSSELNVNALLLGDSALYLCASSPRASGSIYNEQFFGPGTRLTVL.